The 22 T cell receptor beta chains presented below share a single source sample, sequenced in a study of blood T cell repertoires in COVID-19 (dated by TCRdb to about 2020). The library relied on the immunoSEQ multiplex PCR assay. TCRdb retrieved this table from immuneACCESS and kept in-frame rearrangements only. Not all clones are present; in checked studies, unresolved V genes account for under half, and no reason is known for the remainder. The sample has approximately 280,000 clones on record, roughly 84% of them singletons. Almost 1.5% of the sample comes from the top ten. Sequencing was done on a sample of peripheral blood. All receptors derive from a human donor with COVID-19, enrolled during active disease. The donor label of this sample is uncertain.

V and J are TRBV6-5 and TRBJ1-1, with D perhaps matching TRBD1 (5 bases). The germline V gene encodes CDR1 MNHEY and CDR2 SVGAGI. Trimming left V 5 bases short and J 1 base short, with 11 bases between. The CDR3 sequence is 14 residues long. CDR3 in DNA: TGTGCCAGCAGTAAGCCCCAGGGGAACACTGAAGCTTTCTTT. Amino acid sequence: CASSKPQGNTEAFF.

V usage is TRBV24-1 and J usage is TRBJ1-5, with 9 positions matching TRBD1. Trimming at V came to 2 bases and at J to 4 bases, leaving 5 bases not matched to a gene. The germline CDR1 and CDR2 sequences are KGHDR and SFDVKD. The CDR3 has 16 amino acids. The CDR3 here is CATSDSSGTGNQPQHF. Written as DNA, the CDR3 is TGTGCCACCAGTGATTCCTCCGGGACAGGGAATCAGCCCCAGCATTTT.

This clone has only a few counts. The V gene is TRBV6-1, the J gene TRBJ1-2; tentatively, D is TRBD1 (5 bases). The CDR3 runs to 14 residues. V lost 2 bases, J lost 4 bases, and 11 bases lay in between. Germline CDR1 reads MNHNS; CDR2 reads SASEGT. CDR3 sequence (DNA): TGTGCCAGCAGTGAATGGGGCCCCCCCTATGGCTACACCTTC. It is translated as CASSEWGPPYGYTF.

J is TRBJ2-3 and V is TRBV3-1 (or the pseudogene TRBV3-2); maybe TRBD2 (5 bases). This CDR3 comprises 15 residues. CDR1 is LGHDT, CDR2 YNNKEL, per germline (reference sequence). V lost 2 bases, J lost 6 bases, and 15 bases lay in between. CDR3 in DNA: TGTGCCAGCAGCCAAAGAGGACTCACAACGGATACGCAGTATTTT. Its protein product is CASSQRGLTTDTQYF.

The chain carries TRBV6-5 and TRBJ1-6; 8 nucleotides align to TRBD1. V lost 5 bases, J lost 11 bases, and 8 bases stayed unmatched. The CDR3 contains 14 residues. Germline values: CDR1 MNHEY, CDR2 SVGAGI. CDR3 coding DNA: TGTGCCAGCAGTCAGGACAGGGTGGAGACACCCCTCCACTTT. Amino acid sequence: CASSQDRVETPLHF.

The V call is TRBV1, the J call TRBJ1-2. TRBV1 is given as a pseudogene. The CDR3 is made up of 14 amino acids. CDR3 bases: TGCACCCCCAAGGAGGGGAGACACCTCTATGGCTACACCTTC. Translation: CTPKEGRHLYGYTF.

The chain combines TRBV30 with TRBJ1-5, with TRBD1 matching 9 bases. With V trimmed by 1 base and J by 6 bases, 16 bases remained unmatched. The germline V gene has CDR1 GTSNPN and CDR2 SVGIG (reference sequence). This CDR3 comprises 18 residues. This CDR3 reads CAWSGWTGEFLAGQPQHF. CDR3 in DNA: TGTGCCTGGAGTGGCTGGACAGGGGAATTTTTGGCGGGTCAGCCCCAGCATTTT.

J is TRBJ1-3 and V is TRBV9; D is unclear. CDR1 SGDLS and CDR2 YYNGEE come from the germline V gene. CDR3 length: 15 amino acids. V lost 6 bases and J lost 1, with 14 bases in between. The CDR3 protein is CASTRAGGSGNTIYF. The CDR3 region has the DNA TGTGCCAGCACCCGGGCGGGAGGGTCTGGAAACACCATATATTTT.

V usage is TRBV14 and J usage is TRBJ1-1; D gene unclear. The CDR3 is 13 residues long. Germline V lookup: CDR1 SGHDN, CDR2 FVKESK. Trimming took 1 base from V and 1 from J, leaving 4 bases between them. CDR3 nucleotides: TGTGCCAGCAGCCAAGGGAGGAACACTGAAGCTTTCTTT. The encoded protein is CASSQGRNTEAFF.

This clone appeared a single time. The rearrangement joins TRBV12-1 to TRBJ1-4; the DNA was not used to check the table's D call, TRBD1. TRBV12-1 is labeled a pseudogene. CDR3 size: 15 residues. In DNA form, the CDR3 reads TGTGCCAGCAGCCCGCCGACAGGTTCGAATGAAAAACTGTTTTTT. Protein product: CASSPPTGSNEKLFF.

A single count supports this clone. The V and J genes are TRBV29-1 and TRBJ2-5; D is perhaps TRBD2 (5 bases). The CDR3 length is 12 residues. The V end lost 4 bases, the J end lost 5 bases, and 11 bases lay between the germline ends. Germline lookup yields CDR1 SQVTM and CDR2 ANQGSEA. CDR3 residues: CSVAGFAETQYF. As DNA, the CDR3 is TGCAGCGTTGCGGGATTTGCGGAGACCCAGTACTTC.

The chain combines TRBV25-1 with TRBJ2-5; 12 bases map to TRBD2. CDR1 and CDR2 from the germline V gene are MGHDK and SYGVNS. CDR3 length: 17 residues. V gave up 2 bases and J gave up 5 bases; unmatched junction bases: 9. The CDR3 reads CASSESYASGRGETQYF. In DNA form, the CDR3 reads TGTGCCAGCAGTGAAAGCTACGCTAGCGGGAGGGGCGAGACCCAGTACTTC.

V gene TRBV12-3 or TRBV12-4 combines with J gene TRBJ1-1; 9 bases are shared with TRBD1. The V segment lost 6 bases and the J segment 6 bases; nucleotides outside the gene matches: 5. The CDR3 spans 13 residues. CDR3 nucleotide sequence: TGTGCCAGCAGGACCACAGGGGGCTCTGAAGCTTTCTTT. It translates to CASRTTGGSEAFF.

V is TRBV4-1 and J is TRBJ2-1, with TRBD2 matching over 8 bases. This CDR3 contains 16 residues. CDR1 and CDR2 from the germline V gene are MGHRA and YSYEKL. Trimming cost V 0 bases and J 7 bases; bases outside gene matches: 8. The CDR3 reads CASSQDKSGRGNEQFF. DNA for the CDR3: TGCGCCAGCAGCCAAGATAAGAGCGGGAGAGGGAATGAGCAGTTCTTC.

The genes are TRBV5-1 and TRBJ2-6, with 8 bases that match TRBD1. The CDR3 loop spans 15 amino acids. With 2 bases clipped from V and 4 bases from J, the junction kept 2 bases outside the gene matches. Germline CDR1 and CDR2: SGHRS and YFSETQ. CDR3 sequence: CASSLQGVGANVLTF. CDR3 bases: TGCGCCAGCAGCTTACAGGGGGTAGGGGCCAACGTCCTGACTTTC.

The chain combines TRBV30 with TRBJ1-1; possibly TRBD1 for D (5 bases). Trimming removed 0 bases from V and 1 base from J, with 18 bases in between. The CDR3 contains 17 residues. From germline, CDR1 is GTSNPN and CDR2 SVGIG (reference sequence). The CDR3 coding sequence is TGTGCCTGGAGTGTACTGTGGTCGGGGGGAGCGAACACTGAAGCTTTCTTT. It is translated as CAWSVLWSGGANTEAFF.

This chain uses TRBV3-1 (or the pseudogene TRBV3-2) with TRBJ2-2; a possible D gene is TRBD2 (6 bases). The CDR3 is made up of 15 amino acids. CDR1 LGHDT and CDR2 YNNKEL come from the germline V gene (reference sequence). V was cut by 4 bases and J by 1 base, with 10 bases left in between. CDR3 sequence: CASSPYGGNTGELFF. The CDR3 DNA reads as TGTGCCAGCAGCCCGTACGGGGGGAACACCGGGGAGCTGTTTTTT.

This clone was detected only once. V usage is TRBV12-3 or TRBV12-4 and J usage is TRBJ1-2; D is undetermined. V was shortened by 1 base and J by 7 bases, with 7 bases between the two germline ends. CDR3 length equals 12 residues. The CDR3 DNA is TGTGCCAGCAGTTTAGATCTATCTGGCTACACCTTC. Its translation is CASSLDLSGYTF.

This clone turned up a few times. J is TRBJ1-2 and V is TRBV5-1; the match to TRBD1 covers 8 bases. The V and J ends lost 4 bases and 4 bases, in that order; junction bases with no gene match: 6. Germline V gene lookup returns CDR1 SGHRS and CDR2 YFSETQ. The CDR3 totals 14 residues. CDR3 nucleotides: TGCGCCAGCAGCCCTAACGACAGGGGCTATGGCTACACCTTC. Amino acid sequence: CASSPNDRGYGYTF.

V gene TRBV27 combines with J gene TRBJ2-3; 9 nucleotides align to TRBD2. Germline CDR1 and CDR2: MNHEY and SMNVEV (reference sequence). J was trimmed by 1 base and V by 5 bases; bases with no gene match: 10. The CDR3 is 17 amino acids. The DNA for the CDR3 is TGTGCCAGCAGTACCTCGGGACTAGCATACCGCACAGATACGCAGTATTTT. Its translation: CASSTSGLAYRTDTQYF.

This CDR3 reads CASSQEATGMPKETQYF. The DNA of the CDR3 is TGTGCCAGCAGCCAAGAGGCGACAGGGATGCCCAAAGAGACCCAGTACTTC. The rearrangement links TRBV3-1 (or the pseudogene TRBV3-2) to TRBJ2-5; TRBD1 matches at 7 bases. J lost 3 bases, V lost 0 bases, and 10 bases had no gene match. Germline V gene data show CDR1 as LGHDT and CDR2 as YNNKEL (reference sequence). CDR3 size: 17 residues.

The rearrangement uses TRBV19 and TRBJ1-5; 9 nucleotides align to TRBD1. The CDR3 sequence is 15 residues long. The J segment lost 2 bases and the V segment lost 7 bases, leaving 6 bases of the junction unmatched. The germline CDR1 and CDR2 sequences are LNHDA and SQIVND (reference sequence). CDR3 sequence: CASKGQGSGNQPQHF. For the CDR3, the DNA is TGTGCCAGTAAGGGACAGGGCTCGGGCAATCAGCCCCAGCATTTT. Filled out from reference TRBV19 and TRBJ1-5, the complete variable domain reads DGGITQSPKYLFRKEGQNVTLSCEQNLNHDAMYWYRQDPGQGLRLIYYSQIVNDFQKGDIAEGYSVSREKKESFPLTVTSAQKNPTAFYLCASKGQGSGNQPQHFGDGTRLSIL.